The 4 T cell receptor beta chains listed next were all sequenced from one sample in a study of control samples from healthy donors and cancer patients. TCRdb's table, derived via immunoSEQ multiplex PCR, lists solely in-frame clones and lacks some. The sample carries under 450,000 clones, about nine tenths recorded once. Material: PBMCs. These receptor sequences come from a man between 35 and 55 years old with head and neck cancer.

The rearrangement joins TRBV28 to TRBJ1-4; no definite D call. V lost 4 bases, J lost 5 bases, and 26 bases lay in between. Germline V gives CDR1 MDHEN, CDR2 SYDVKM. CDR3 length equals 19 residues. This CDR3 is CASSSPAVNLSPENEKLFF. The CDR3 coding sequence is TGTGCCAGCAGTTCCCCGGCCGTTAACTTATCCCCTGAGAATGAAAAACTGTTTTTT.

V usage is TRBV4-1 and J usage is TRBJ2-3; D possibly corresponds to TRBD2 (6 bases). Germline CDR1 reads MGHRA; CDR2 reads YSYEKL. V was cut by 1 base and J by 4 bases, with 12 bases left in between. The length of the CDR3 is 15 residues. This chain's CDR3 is CASSQGGLSPDTQYF. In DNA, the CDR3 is TGCGCCAGCAGCCAAGGGGGACTTTCCCCAGATACGCAGTATTTT.

CDR3 sequence: CASRSRGQDTQYF. CDR3 bases: TGTGCCAGTAGGAGCAGGGGGCAAGATACGCAGTATTTT. The genes are TRBV19 and TRBJ2-3; TRBD1 aligns across 8 bases. Trimming cost V 6 bases and J 5 bases; bases outside gene matches: 4. The CDR3 extends over 13 amino acids. Germline V gene sequence: CDR1 LNHDA, CDR2 SQIVND (reference sequence).

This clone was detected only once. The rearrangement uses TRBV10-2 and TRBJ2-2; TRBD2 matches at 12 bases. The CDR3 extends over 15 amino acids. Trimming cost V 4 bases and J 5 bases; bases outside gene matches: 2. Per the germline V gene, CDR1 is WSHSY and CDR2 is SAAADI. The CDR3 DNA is TGCGCCAGCAGTGGGACTAGCGGGATGACCGGGGAGCTGTTTTTT. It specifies CASSGTSGMTGELFF.